Listed here is a single T cell receptor (beta chain). Its antigen remains unidentified. No base quality information exists; no much larger clone differs at one position. TCRdb names Illumina HiSeq 1500 as the instrument used. The public reads were run again by TCRdb, first through fastp at Q25 and then through MiXCR, and only productive beta chains were kept. Here each entry gathers all rows of one CDR3 protein and keeps the most common genes and DNA. Across this sample there are roughly 640,000 distinct CDR3 sequences, with more than 20% seen only once. The ten most abundant clones make up 8% of the sample. The sample is drawn from a study of T cell repertoires in cytomegalovirus infection (dated by TCRdb to between 2017 and 2020). In terms of the full investigation: Donor HLA type was relevant to the analysis, because carriage of CMV infection together with the matching HLA type was indicated by public TCR beta signatures.

Taken from cysteine to phenylalanine, the CDR3 has 16 residues. The only DNA kept is the CDR3, 48 bases in frame from the first base. Based on the germline V gene (reference sequence), the CDR1 and CDR2 sequences are SGHNT and YYREEE. Trimming at the junction amounts to 5 bases on V and 0 bases on J, and the germline ends lie 17 bases apart. Points the paper makes about the study in general: The ex vivo response was dominated by HLA-C-restricted CMV-specific TCR beta clonotypes, which also provided the single most frequent clonotype in two of eight donors. Cumulative frequency of public TCR beta family members discriminated carriers of CMV infection plus the relevant HLA type in this cohort and an independent approximately 400-donor cohort.

This chain is built from TRBV5-4 and TRBJ1-1; D gene: possibly TRBD1, on 5 matching bases. Sequences were obtained from CD8+ T cells from PBMCs. The sequence came from a human donor in good health (CMV status not recorded). Some clones in this sample may be carry-over from other donors' samples. The DNA sequence follows: TGTGCCAGCAGGGGAGGGGAGTCCCACATGAACACTGAAGCTTTCTTT. This translates into CASRGGESHMNTEAFF.